This TCR beta chain came from a study of blood T cell repertoires in COVID-19. The overall study: Acute and convalescent COVID-19 specimens originated in the United States, Italy and Spain.

The CDR3 is 16 amino acids. The germline V gene encodes CDR1 SGHTA and CDR2 FQGNSA. The V gene end was trimmed by 4 bases and the J gene end by 3 bases; junction bases not matched to a gene: 9. TCRdb's copy holds only in-frame clones and misses some; the assay was immunoSEQ multiplex PCR. The table records approximately 150,000 clones, 80% to 85% of them present only once. Sequences were obtained from peripheral blood. The TCR originated in a man aged 70 or older with active or convalescent COVID-19. V and J are TRBV7-2 and TRBJ2-3; 8 nucleotides align to TRBD2. CDR3 protein: CASSSGREGSTDTQYF. CDR3 coding DNA: TGTGCCAGCAGCTCTGGACGGGAGGGCTCAACAGATACGCAGTATTTT.